This T cell receptor beta chain was found in a study of cytomegalovirus exposure and HLA in healthy donors. PCR employed 60 Vbeta and 13 Jbeta primers. Profiled with immunoSEQ multiplex PCR; TCRdb holds only in-frame clones, not every one. The table shows about 160,000 clones, with more than 75% occurring only once. Germline CDR1 and CDR2: LNHDA and SQIVND (reference sequence). The CDR3 runs 15 residues. V shed 5 bases and J 2 bases; nucleotides not matched to a gene: 5. A few counts support this clone. V gene TRBV19 combines with J gene TRBJ2-7, with 11 bases fitting TRBD1. Sequencing input: PBMCs. The clonotype originates from a male donor in good health and CMV-seronegative. The CDR3 is CASSSRDRGTYEQYF. The CDR3 nucleotides are TGTGCCAGTAGTTCCCGGGACAGGGGGACCTACGAGCAGTACTTC.